The 20 T cell receptor beta chains reported below all come from one sample, sequenced in a study of T cell responses to AZD1222 COVID-19 vaccine. The method was immunoSEQ multiplex PCR; TCRdb's version includes in-frame clones alone and lacks a portion of them. In the table there are 140,000 or so clones, more than 70% of which are singletons. The sequences come from peripheral blood, collected 28 days after the second AZD1222 dose. The receptors originated from an adult who received the AZD1222 COVID-19 vaccine.

This rearrangement joins TRBV5-4 to TRBJ1-1; no firm D call. Between the trimmed V and J ends, which lost 4 bases and 0 bases, there was a span of 10 bases. CDR3 length: 14 residues. Germline assignment: CDR1 SGHNT and CDR2 YYREEE (reference sequence). The CDR3 sequence: CASSRHGMNTEAFF. CDR3 DNA: TGTGCCAGCAGCCGCCACGGGATGAACACTGAAGCTTTCTTT.

The chain has TRBV7-2 and TRBJ1-5; D remains ambiguous. V dropped 1 base and J dropped 4 bases, with 2 bases sitting between them. The CDR3 contains 12 residues. The germline V gene encodes CDR1 SGHTA and CDR2 FQGNSA. The CDR3 reads CASSLVNQPQHF. The CDR3, as DNA: TGTGCCAGCAGCTTAGTGAATCAGCCCCAGCATTTT.

The rearrangement joins TRBV7-2 to TRBJ2-2; 7 bases fit TRBD2. The CDR3 has 15 residues. Losses at the gene ends were 4 bases for V and 6 bases for J; bases not matched to a gene: 8. CDR1 and CDR2 from the germline V gene are SGHTA and FQGNSA. Written as DNA, the CDR3 is TGTGCCAGCAGCTCCTTCGGGGGGAGGTCCGGGGAGCTGTTTTTT. It codes for CASSSFGGRSGELFF.

The chain carries TRBV6-5 and TRBJ1-5; D call uncertain. Germline assignment: CDR1 MNHEY and CDR2 SVGAGI. The CDR3 loop spans 13 amino acids. Trimming cost V 6 bases and J 3 bases, with 9 bases left between them. CDR3 loop: CASSPSNNQPQHF. In DNA, the CDR3 is TGTGCCAGCAGCCCATCTAACAATCAGCCCCAGCATTTT.

The chain combines TRBV19 with TRBJ2-7; D is perhaps TRBD1 (5 bases). V gave up 3 bases and J gave up 2 bases, with 11 bases separating them. The CDR3 consists of 14 residues. CDR1 and CDR2 (germline): LNHDA, SQIVND (reference sequence). The DNA for the CDR3 is TGTGCCAGTAGTATGAACAGGTGGCCCTACGAGCAGTACTTC. It translates to CASSMNRWPYEQYF.

The chain links TRBV28 to TRBJ1-1, with TRBD1 matching over 8 bases. Germline CDR1 and CDR2: MDHEN and SYDVKM. The length of the CDR3 is 13 residues. After removal of 11 bases from V and 3 bases from J, the junction contained 8 bases not matched to a gene. The CDR3 loop is CAPNRGGDTEAFF. CDR3 nucleotides: TGTGCCCCCAACAGGGGGGGGGACACTGAAGCTTTCTTT.

This chain uses TRBV15 with TRBJ2-5; the D call may be TRBD1 or TRBD2 (5 bases each). The CDR3 spans 12 residues. The germline V gene encodes CDR1 LNHNV and CDR2 YYDKDF (reference sequence). Trimming took 3 bases from V and 5 from J, leaving 7 bases between them. The DNA of the CDR3 is TGTGCCACCAGCAGGTGGGGGGAGACCCAGTACTTC. Its protein is CATSRWGETQYF.

The rearrangement uses TRBV7-8 and TRBJ2-1, with 8 nucleotides matching TRBD2. CDR1 SGHVS and CDR2 FQNEAQ come from the germline V gene. V was clipped by 10 bases and J by 6 bases; unmatched bases: 5. The CDR3 has 12 amino acids. CDR3 loop: CATSGGGNEQFF. The CDR3 nucleotides are TGTGCCACAAGCGGGGGTGGCAATGAGCAGTTCTTC.

This chain links TRBV19 with TRBJ1-2; 7 nucleotides align to TRBD1. Germline CDR1 and CDR2: LNHDA and SQIVND (reference sequence). V trimming: 5 bases; J trimming: 1 base; junction bases outside the gene matches: 4. CDR3 length equals 14 residues. The CDR3 DNA follows: TGTGCCAGTAGTCCCTACAGGGGTAACTATGGCTACACCTTC. Translating gives CASSPYRGNYGYTF.

This clone has just one count. This chain links TRBV10-3 with TRBJ1-2; TRBD1 is a possible D gene (5 bases). Germline CDR1 ENHRY, CDR2 SYGVKD. V was shortened by 6 bases and J by 4 bases, with 9 bases between the two germline ends. The CDR3 length is 12 residues. The CDR3 sequence is CAISPGPYGYTF. The DNA of the CDR3 is TGTGCCATCAGCCCGGGACCCTATGGCTACACCTTC.

This clone was seen a handful of times. The chain recombines TRBV30 with TRBJ1-5; weak D call: TRBD1 (6 bases). CDR1 and CDR2 (germline): GTSNPN, SVGIG (reference sequence). Trimming took off 5 bases at V and 7 bases at J, with 18 bases between the two ends. This CDR3 has 14 residues. CDR3 sequence: CAWDTGQLPQPQHF. For the CDR3, the DNA is TGTGCCTGGGACACGGGACAACTACCGCAGCCCCAGCATTTT.

In its sample, this clone was seen a few times. CDR3 coding DNA: TGTGCCAGCAGCCTTACAGGGCTCGGAAACACCATATATTTT. It specifies CASSLTGLGNTIYF. The V gene is TRBV7-2, the J gene TRBJ1-3, with D possibly TRBD1 on 6 matching bases. The CDR3 totals 14 residues. Germline assignment: CDR1 SGHTA and CDR2 FQGNSA. V was clipped by 5 bases and J by 4 bases, with 12 bases between them.

This chain links TRBV19 with TRBJ2-1; 7 bases are a match to TRBD2. CDR1 is LNHDA and CDR2 is SQIVND in the germline V gene (reference sequence). CDR3 size: 14 residues. The trim removed 7 bases at V and 6 bases at J, leaving 9 bases unmatched. The CDR3 reads CASTTRLAGNEQFF. CDR3 sequence (DNA): TGTGCCAGTACTACTCGACTAGCCGGCAATGAGCAGTTCTTC.

This sequence joins TRBV2 and TRBJ2-1; weak D call: TRBD1 (5 bases). The length of the CDR3 is 14 residues. V was pared by 4 bases and J by 0 bases, with 7 bases between. The germline gives CDR1 SNHLY, CDR2 FYNNEI. Here the CDR3 DNA reads TGTGCCAGCAGTGGGCAGGGCTCCTACAATGAGCAGTTCTTC. This sequence encodes CASSGQGSYNEQFF.

The chain recombines TRBV28 with TRBJ1-4, with 8 bases aligning to TRBD1. The CDR3 consists of 14 residues. Trimming removed 6 bases from V and 9 bases from J; junction bases left unmatched: 9. The germline V gene encodes CDR1 MDHEN and CDR2 SYDVKM. DNA for the CDR3: TGTGCCAGCAGCCTGGGACAGGAGACGAAAAAACTGTTTTTT. Its protein is CASSLGQETKKLFF.

The chain uses TRBV10-2 and TRBJ2-5; D remains unclear. Germline V lookup: CDR1 WSHSY, CDR2 SAAADI. Trimming pared 6 bases from V and 2 bases from J, leaving 13 bases between. The CDR3 has 14 amino acids. The CDR3 region is CASREDGTQETQYF. CDR3 nucleotides: TGCGCCAGCAGGGAAGACGGCACACAAGAGACCCAGTACTTC.

Concerning this clone itself: The sample carries other DNA sequences with the same CDR3. This sequence joins TRBV15 and TRBJ2-1; 7 nucleotides match TRBD2. After removal of 4 bases from V and 0 bases from J, the junction contained 6 bases not matched to a gene. This CDR3 has 16 amino acids. The germline gives CDR1 LNHNV, CDR2 YYDKDF (reference sequence). The CDR3 reads CATSNLAVSSYNEQFF. CDR3 nucleotide sequence: TGTGCCACCAGCAACCTAGCGGTGAGCTCCTACAATGAGCAGTTCTTC.

This rearrangement joins TRBV30 to TRBJ2-1; 8 bases are shared with TRBD2. Trimming cost V 8 bases and J 4 bases; bases outside gene matches: 4. The CDR3 contains 12 residues. CDR1 is GTSNPN, CDR2 SVGIG, per germline (reference sequence). CDR3 residues: CATSGTYNEQFF. CDR3 DNA: TGTGCCACTAGCGGCACGTACAATGAGCAGTTCTTC.

The CDR3 here is CAISEGFAETF. The DNA of the CDR3 is TGTGCCATCAGTGAAGGCTTTGCTGAGACCTTC. This chain links TRBV10-3 with TRBJ1-2, with D unclear. The CDR3 runs 11 residues. Trimming took 3 bases from V and 14 from J, leaving 13 bases between them. The germline V gene has CDR1 ENHRY and CDR2 SYGVKD.

The V gene is TRBV27, the J gene TRBJ2-7; D possibly matches TRBD1 or TRBD2 (5 bases each). This CDR3 region has 13 residues. Germline CDR1 MNHEY, CDR2 SMNVEV (reference sequence). Trimming took 6 bases from V and 2 from J, leaving 11 bases between them. This CDR3 is CASSRDGPYEQYF. The CDR3 region has the DNA TGTGCCAGCAGCCGGGACGGACCCTACGAGCAGTACTTC.